These 32 T cell receptor beta chains came from one sample sequenced in a study of Graves' ophthalmopathy and Graves' hyperthyroidism. Using RNA transcripts, the TCR beta CDR3 regions were amplified. First-round RT-PCR used HTBI primers; second-round multiplex PCR followed. Each CDR3 protein is one row after TCRdb ran MiXCR on the multiplex PCR reads. The sample includes about 400,000 distinct CDR3 sequences, about 16% of them seen just once. The sequenced sample consisted of peripheral blood. These receptors originate from a woman under 30 with Graves' ophthalmopathy.

This clonotype was detected many times. The CDR3 DNA reads TGCGCCAGCAGACGGGACGGACGCAGCTCCTACGAGCAGTACTTC. It encodes CASRRDGRSSYEQYF. The rearrangement links TRBV5-1 to TRBJ2-7; D may match TRBD1 or TRBD2 (5 bases each). The germline V gene has CDR1 SGHRS and CDR2 YFSETQ. V lost 5 bases and J 0 bases, leaving 15 bases between the germline ends. This CDR3 has 15 residues.

Ten or more counts support this clonotype. The rearrangement links TRBV5-1 to TRBJ1-5; the D is unclear. The V gene lost 3 bases and the J gene lost 0 bases, with 4 bases spanning the gap. Germline V gene data show CDR1 as SGHRS and CDR2 as YFSETQ. This CDR3 has 13 amino acids. DNA for the CDR3: TGCGCCAGCAGCTCCCATAGCAATCAGCCCCAGCATTTT. Translated: CASSSHSNQPQHF.

This clonotype was detected ten times or more. The CDR3 does not close with the conserved phenylalanine or tryptophan, likely indicating a read error. The chain employs TRBV24-1 and TRBJ2-7; 8 bases are shared with TRBD1. Germline V gene data show CDR1 as KGHDR and CDR2 as SFDVKD. V lost 3 bases, J lost 5 bases, and 8 bases stayed unmatched. The length of the CDR3 is 15 residues. This CDR3 reads CATSDPGTGVDEQYS. As DNA, the CDR3 is TGTGCCACCAGTGATCCCGGGACAGGTGTCGACGAGCAGTACTCC.

This clonotype showed up many times. The CDR3 loop is CASSLGSGEVTEAFF. The CDR3 nucleotides read TGTGCCAGCAGTTTAGGGTCAGGGGAGGTCACTGAAGCTTTCTTT. The chain uses TRBV27 and TRBJ1-1, with a tentative D call TRBD1 (6 bases). This CDR3 spans 15 amino acids. V dropped 2 bases and J dropped 4 bases, with 14 bases sitting between them. CDR1 and CDR2 from the germline V gene are MNHEY and SMNVEV (reference sequence).

This clonotype was observed many times. J is TRBJ2-2 and V is TRBV9, with D hard to call. In germline, CDR1 is SGDLS, CDR2 YYNGEE. The CDR3 spans 13 residues. V was shortened by 1 base and J by 6 bases, with 7 bases between the two germline ends. The CDR3 nucleotides are TGTGCCAGCAGCGTACGTCCCCCCGGGGAGCTGTTTTTT. It specifies CASSVRPPGELFF.

This clonotype came up many times. The gene calls are TRBV11-2 and TRBJ2-7; D gene unclear. The germline V gene has CDR1 SGHAT and CDR2 FQNNGV. CDR3 size: 17 residues. The ends were cut back, 1 base at V and 3 bases at J, with 19 bases in the middle. The CDR3 spells CASSLVISSQPSYEQYF. DNA of the CDR3: TGTGCCAGCAGCTTAGTTATCTCATCACAGCCCAGCTACGAGCAGTACTTC.

This clonotype was recorded many times. The V call is TRBV20-1, the J call TRBJ2-2, with TRBD1 identical over 7 bases. This CDR3 has 16 amino acids. Per the germline V gene, CDR1 is DFQATT and CDR2 is SNEGSKA (reference sequence). V lost 2 bases to trimming and J lost 5 bases; unmatched junction nucleotides: 11. The CDR3 nucleotides read TGCAGTGCTAGAAAACTACACACAGGGGAAACCGGGGAGCTGTTTTTT. It encodes CSARKLHTGETGELFF.

This clonotype was seen repeatedly, ten times or more. The CDR3 sequence is CSADTDGYGYTF. Written as DNA, the CDR3 is TGCAGCGCGGACACCGACGGCTATGGCTACACCTTC. This chain connects TRBV29-1 to TRBJ1-2, with TRBD1 as a possible D gene (5 bases). Germline lookup yields CDR1 SQVTM and CDR2 ANQGSEA. This CDR3 comprises 12 residues. Deletions cut 7 bases from V and 4 bases from J, with 13 bases between.

The chain couples TRBV7-8 to TRBJ1-1; a possible D gene is TRBD1 (5 bases). This CDR3 contains 14 residues. CDR1 is SGHVS, CDR2 FQNEAQ, per germline. V dropped 6 bases and J dropped 0 bases, with 11 bases sitting between them. The CDR3: CASRSRALNTEAFF. CDR3 nucleotides: TGTGCCAGCAGATCCAGGGCCCTGAACACTGAAGCTTTCTTT. Variable domain in full (rest from reference TRBV7-8 and TRBJ1-1): GAGVSQSPRYKVAKRGQDVALRCDPISGHVSLFWYQQALGQGPEFLTYFQNEAQLDKSGLPSDRFFAERPEGSVSTLKIQRTQQEDSAVYLCASRSRALNTEAFFGQGTRLTVV.

This clonotype was observed many times. The gene calls are TRBV2 and TRBJ1-5; a weak D match, TRBD1 (6 bases). The CDR3 extends over 12 amino acids. The germline V gene encodes CDR1 SNHLY and CDR2 FYNNEI. V gave up 6 bases and J gave up 7 bases, with 10 bases separating them. This chain's CDR3 is CASRTTGQPQHF. DNA of the CDR3: TGTGCCAGCAGGACAACAGGGCAGCCCCAGCATTTT. The full variable domain, with the rest looked up from reference TRBV2 and TRBJ1-5, is EPEVTQTPSHQVTQMGQEVILRCVPISNHLYFYWYRQILGQKVEFLVSFYNNEISEKSEIFDDQFSVERPDGSNFTLKIRSTKLEDSAMYFCASRTTGQPQHFGDGTRLSIL.

The V call is TRBV11-2, the J call TRBJ2-7; no reliable D call. The CDR3 sequence is 14 residues long. Trimming left V 3 bases short and J 0 bases short, with 9 bases between. The germline gives CDR1 SGHAT, CDR2 FQNNGV. Here the CDR3 DNA reads TGTGCCAGCAGCTTTTTAGACCGCTCCTACGAGCAGTACTTC. Protein sequence: CASSFLDRSYEQYF.

A single count supports this clonotype. As DNA, the CDR3 is TGTGCCAGCAGCGAGTACGCAGGGGGCGTTTATCAGCCCCAGCATTTT. This codes for CASSEYAGGVYQPQHF. The chain is built from TRBV7-8 and TRBJ1-5, with TRBD1 identical over 8 bases. This CDR3 has 16 amino acids. In germline, CDR1 is SGHVS, CDR2 FQNEAQ. V gave up 5 bases and J gave up 5 bases; unmatched junction bases: 11.

This chain links TRBV27 with TRBJ2-7; 10 bases are shared with TRBD2. This CDR3 has 17 residues. The germline V gene has CDR1 MNHEY and CDR2 SMNVEV (reference sequence). The trim removed 5 bases at V and 4 bases at J, leaving 14 bases unmatched. The DNA of the CDR3 is TGTGCCAGCAGTCGCACGAGATGGACTAGCGGAATGTACGAGCAGTACTTC. As protein: CASSRTRWTSGMYEQYF.

This clonotype was counted at least ten times. The DNA for the CDR3 is TGTGCCAGCAGCCCCAAGGGGGGCAGCCGAAAGCCGTATGGCTACACCTTC. It yields the protein CASSPKGGSRKPYGYTF. The V and J genes are TRBV11-2 and TRBJ1-2, with D perhaps TRBD1 (6 bases). Germline CDR1 is SGHAT and CDR2 is FQNNGV. The CDR3 totals 17 residues. Trimming took off 5 bases at V and 5 bases at J, with 24 bases between the two ends.

On this clonotype itself: At one end, the junction sequence differs from germline, possibly due to a read error. V and J are TRBV6-1 and TRBJ1-2, with 9 bases lining up with TRBD1. Germline CDR1 reads MNHNS; CDR2 reads SASEGT. This CDR3 comprises 14 residues. CDR3 DNA: TGTGCCAGCATGGGAGGGACAGGGATTTATGGCTGCACCTTC. It encodes CASMGGTGIYGCTF.

The chain couples TRBV28 to TRBJ2-6; D unresolved. Germline assignment: CDR1 MDHEN and CDR2 SYDVKM. CDR3 length: 17 residues. The germline V and J ends were trimmed by 3 bases and 0 bases, with 12 bases remaining between them. The CDR3 nucleotides are TGTGCCAGCAGTTTTTTCCTTACCTACTCTGGGGCCAACGTCCTGACTTTC. Encoded protein: CASSFFLTYSGANVLTF.

This clonotype was counted ten times or more. This sequence joins TRBV20-1 and TRBJ2-2, with a possible D match to TRBD2 (5 bases). V lost 0 bases and J lost 7, with 33 bases in between. The CDR3 has 21 amino acids. Germline V gene lookup returns CDR1 DFQATT and CDR2 SNEGSKA (reference sequence). The chain's CDR3 is CSARDTKSRGRHVAMGGELFF. CDR3 bases: TGCAGTGCTAGAGATACAAAGTCCAGAGGGAGACACGTTGCAATGGGCGGGGAGCTGTTTTTT.

At least ten counts were recorded for this clonotype. The V gene is TRBV12-3 or TRBV12-4, the J gene TRBJ2-7, with 7 bases aligning to TRBD1. Trimming took 3 bases from V and 12 from J; bases not matched to a gene: 8. This CDR3 has 12 amino acids. CDR3 sequence reads: CASSFIGDRVYF. The CDR3 nucleotides are TGTGCCAGCAGTTTTATAGGCGACAGGGTGTACTTC.

This clonotype was counted many times. V and J are TRBV5-1 and TRBJ2-7, with 8 bases that match TRBD2. V shed 4 bases and J 0 bases; nucleotides not matched to a gene: 9. This CDR3 region has 16 residues. The germline gives CDR1 SGHRS, CDR2 YFSETQ. Written as DNA, the CDR3 is TGCGCCAGCAGCCTACAGTGGACTAGCCTCTCCTACGAGCAGTACTTC. As protein: CASSLQWTSLSYEQYF.

There are many counts of this clonotype. J is TRBJ1-1 and V is TRBV6-2 or TRBV6-3; TRBD1 is a possible D gene (5 bases). There are 12 residues in the CDR3. Trimming pared 7 bases from V and 3 bases from J, leaving 9 bases between. Germline-derived CDR1 and CDR2 are MNHEY and SVGEGT. The CDR3 nucleotides read TGTGCCAGCATCGCGGGGGACACTGAAGCTTTCTTT. Translated: CASIAGDTEAFF.

Ten or more counts support this clonotype. The chain uses TRBV12-3 or TRBV12-4 and TRBJ2-2; TRBD2 might be the D (6 bases). The CDR3 is made up of 13 amino acids. V lost 7 bases to trimming and J lost 5 bases, with 11 bases between them. As DNA, the CDR3 is TGTGCCAGCACCGGGGGTAGTACCGGGGAGCTGTTTTTT. Amino acids: CASTGGSTGELFF.

This clonotype was detected many times. The chain joins TRBV4-3 to TRBJ2-5; no clear D gene. Trimming stripped 0 bases from V and 2 bases from J, with 13 bases between. The CDR3 length is 16 residues. The V gene's germline CDR1 is LGHNA and CDR2 YSLEER. The CDR3 reads CASSQDLGQGQETQYF. CDR3 nucleotides: TGCGCCAGCAGCCAAGATCTCGGCCAAGGGCAAGAGACCCAGTACTTC.

The rearrangement uses TRBV28 and TRBJ2-4; 9 bases are shared with TRBD1. The germline CDR1 and CDR2 sequences are MDHEN and SYDVKM. The CDR3 covers 14 residues. The ends lost 5 bases at V and 5 bases at J; junction bases unmatched: 4. The CDR3 DNA sequence: TGTGCCAGCAGTCGGGGACAGGGAGAAAACATTCAGTACTTC. It translates to CASSRGQGENIQYF.

This clonotype has at least ten counts. The gene calls are TRBV12-3 or TRBV12-4 and TRBJ1-3; tentative D call: TRBD1 (5 bases). Trimming left V 6 bases short and J 0 bases short, with 12 bases between. The CDR3 totals 15 residues. DNA for the CDR3: TGTGCCAGCAGCCCCGACAGCTTCTCTGGAAACACCATATATTTT. It specifies CASSPDSFSGNTIYF.

The rearrangement links TRBV6-1 to TRBJ1-3; TRBD1 matches 8 bases. Germline V gene data show CDR1 as MNHNS and CDR2 as SASEGT. V lost 4 bases, J lost 0 bases, and 5 bases stayed unmatched. This CDR3 has 16 amino acids. CDR3 region: CASSVGQATSGNTIYF. The DNA for the CDR3 is TGTGCCAGCAGTGTGGGACAGGCGACCTCTGGAAACACCATATATTTT.

This clonotype was observed many times. The rearrangement uses TRBV20-1 and TRBJ1-2; D might be TRBD1 (5 bases). Germline V gives CDR1 DFQATT, CDR2 SNEGSKA (reference sequence). Trimming removed 4 bases at V and 4 bases at J, with 16 bases between. The CDR3 is 14 amino acids. As DNA, the CDR3 is TGCAGTGCTAAAAGGGACCAATTAAGCTATGGCTACACCTTC. Translation gives CSAKRDQLSYGYTF.

This clonotype was counted many times. The chain carries TRBV14 and TRBJ1-1; D ambiguous. Germline assignment: CDR1 SGHDN and CDR2 FVKESK. V shed 0 bases and J shed 5 bases, with 7 bases lying between them. The length of the CDR3 is 13 residues. The CDR3 DNA sequence: TGTGCCAGCAGCCAAGAATGGGGTACTGAAGCTTTCTTT. It translates to CASSQEWGTEAFF.

This clonotype has ten or more counts. This chain uses TRBV11-2 with TRBJ2-5, with TRBD1 as a possible D gene (5 bases). Looked up from germline, CDR1 is SGHAT and CDR2 is FQNNGV. The CDR3 length is 14 residues. Trimming pared 2 bases from V and 5 bases from J, leaving 12 bases between. The CDR3 sequence: CASSLRVGRETQYF. CDR3 nucleotides: TGTGCCAGCAGCTTACGGGTGGGGCGCGAGACCCAGTACTTC.

The table lists this clonotype with a few counts. A read error is possible here, since a much larger clone lies one base away. The chain has TRBV6-5 and TRBJ2-2; 7 positions match TRBD1. This CDR3 is built from 16 residues. Germline assignment: CDR1 MNHEY and CDR2 SVGAGI. CDR3 DNA sequence: TGTGCCAACAGTTTCCCTGACAGGGTTAGCACCGGGGAGCTGTTTTTT. It translates to CANSFPDRVSTGELFF.

This clonotype was detected ten times or more. This chain links TRBV30 with TRBJ2-7; D may be TRBD1 or TRBD2 (5 bases each). V dropped 2 bases and J dropped 3 bases, with 11 bases sitting between them. CDR3 length: 13 residues. Germline CDR1 reads GTSNPN; CDR2 reads SVGIG (reference sequence). In DNA form, the CDR3 reads TGTGCCTGGAGTTTGGGGGTTTACTACGAGCAGTACTTC. Translation: CAWSLGVYYEQYF.

This clonotype was detected ten times or more. In DNA form, the CDR3 reads TGTGCCAGCAGCTCTTTCGGGGTAGCGGACGGGGAGCTGTTTTTT. Protein sequence: CASSSFGVADGELFF. The chain links TRBV7-3 to TRBJ2-2; TRBD2 is a possible D gene (6 bases). The germline V and J ends were trimmed by 4 bases and 7 bases, with 16 bases remaining between them. Looked up from germline, CDR1 is SGHTA and CDR2 is FQGTGA. The CDR3 has 15 residues.

Here the CDR3 DNA reads TGTGCCAGCAGCTTAGTAGTGCGCGGAGAGACCCAGTACTTC. Translating gives CASSLVVRGETQYF. The rearrangement links TRBV11-2 to TRBJ2-5; D unresolved. Between the trimmed V and J ends, which lost 1 base and 4 bases, there was a span of 10 bases. The CDR3 spans 14 residues. From germline, CDR1 is SGHAT and CDR2 FQNNGV.